Listed below are T cell receptor beta chains from one sample, sequenced in a study of response to subunit inactivated influenza vaccine. TCRdb used MiXCR to reprocess the RT-PCR reads, holding one entry per CDR3 protein. The data contain fewer than 700,000 distinct CDR3 sequences, 10% to 15% of them seen just once; the ten biggest clones take up 13%. The specimen comprised PBMCs from blood, sampled 40 to 50 days after vaccination. These receptors were collected from a man aged 45-65 years who received an inactivated influenza vaccine. Both conserved end residues are part of each CDR3. A D gene is named only where the DNA matches it firmly. The size field is filled for only some rows; it gives once, few, many or a size class.

TRBV10-3,TRBJ1-1,NA,few,TGTGCCATCAGCGCCGGACGCTTGAACACTGAAGCTTTCTTT,CAISAGRLNTEAFF
TRBV11-2,TRBJ2-2,TRBD2,many,TGTGCCAGCAGCCCAGGTGGGCTAGCGGGAGACACCGGGGAGCTGTTTTTT,CASSPGGLAGDTGELFF
TRBV12-3/TRBV12-4,TRBJ1-1,NA,few,TGTGCCAGCAGTCACGCCAGGGGGAACACTGAAGCTTTCTTT,CASSHARGNTEAFF
TRBV10-3,TRBJ2-6,NA,few,TGTGCCATCAGTGCCGCCTCTGGGGCCAACGTCCTGACTTTC,CAISAASGANVLTF
TRBV7-8,TRBJ1-2,NA,NA,TGTGCCAGCAGCGTAGGCAGGGGCTATGGCTACACCTTC,CASSVGRGYGYTF
TRBV5-1,TRBJ2-2,NA,NA,TGCGCCAGCAGCTTGGAATCAAACGAGGTTGAGCTGTTTTTT,CASSLESNEVELFF
TRBV6-5,TRBJ2-6,NA,NA,TGTGCCAGCAGTTACCTCTACAGGGTTTCCAGCTCTGGGGCCAACGTCCTGACTTTC,CASSYLYRVSSSGANVLTF
TRBV4-3,TRBJ2-7,NA,few,TGCGCCAGCAGCCAAGATTTTCAGGGAGCTTACGAGCAGTACTTC,CASSQDFQGAYEQYF
TRBV6-1,TRBJ1-6,NA,few,TGTGCCAGCAGGGGGAGGGCAGGGAATGACTCACCCCTCCACTTT,CASRGRAGNDSPLHF
TRBV20-1,TRBJ2-5,TRBD2,few,TGCAGTGCTAGAGAGCAACTAGCGCAAGAGACCCAGTACTTC,CSAREQLAQETQYF
TRBV6-1,TRBJ2-7,TRBD2,NA,TGTGCCAGCAGTGAAGTGGGACTAGCAAACTACGAGCAGTACTTC,CASSEVGLANYEQYF
TRBV29-1,TRBJ2-3,TRBD2,many,TGCAGCGTTGCACCCCGGGCTAGCGGGGGGGCAGGGGATACGCAGTATTTT,CSVAPRASGGAGDTQYF
TRBV6-4,TRBJ2-1,TRBD2,NA,TGTGCCAGCAGTGTGGGGCTAGCGGGGTCGGGGAATGAGCAGTTCTTC,CASSVGLAGSGNEQFF
TRBV12-3/TRBV12-4,TRBJ2-3,TRBD1,NA,TGTGCCAGCAGCCCCCGGGACAGGGCTGATACGCAGTATTTT,CASSPRDRADTQYF
TRBV7-2,TRBJ2-7,TRBD2,many,TGTGCCAGCAGCTTAGTAGGGCTAGCGGAGGGTCCCCAGGGGCAGTACTTC,CASSLVGLAEGPQGQYF
TRBV24-1,TRBJ2-2,NA,NA,TGTGCCACCAGTGATTTTGGTGCGGGGGCTGACACCGGGGAGCTGTTTTTT,CATSDFGAGADTGELFF
TRBV7-2,TRBJ1-4,TRBD1,NA,TGTGCCATCAGCCCCCGGACAGGGAGTGAAAAACTGTTTTTT,CAISPRTGSEKLFF
TRBV5-1,TRBJ2-1,NA,NA,TGCGCCAGCAGCTTGGGGGACCAAATCGGGGAGCAGTTCTTC,CASSLGDQIGEQFF
TRBV7-2,TRBJ1-4,TRBD1,few,TGTGCCAGCAGCTCCCCCGCAGGGGGTGTGGAAAAACTGTTTTTT,CASSSPAGGVEKLFF
TRBV7-2,TRBJ1-6,NA,NA,TGTGCCAGCAGCTTAAACCAGCAGGGTTCAGGTTCACCCCTCCACTTT,CASSLNQQGSGSPLHF
TRBV5-1,TRBJ2-2,NA,few,TGCGCCAGCAGCACCGGACAGATCAACACCGGGGAGCTGTTTTTT,CASSTGQINTGELFF
TRBV12-3/TRBV12-4,TRBJ2-5,TRBD2,many,TGTGCCAGCAGTTTAGATAGCGGGGACGGAGAGACCCAGTACTTC,CASSLDSGDGETQYF
TRBV6-2/TRBV6-3,TRBJ2-7,NA,NA,TGTGCCAGCAGTTACTCTTTCGAAAGGAGGTCCGGGGGTCTTTCCTACGAGCAGTACTTC,CASSYSFERRSGGLSYEQYF
TRBV12-3/TRBV12-4,TRBJ2-1,NA,NA,TGTGCCAGCAGTTTAGCGCAGGCGGGGTTTCAGCTTGAGCAGTTCTTC,CASSLAQAGFQLEQFF
TRBV20-1,TRBJ2-5,NA,many,TGCAGTGCCCAGCGGGAGACCCAGTACTTC,CSAQRETQYF
TRBV20-1,TRBJ1-4,TRBD1,few,TGCAGTGCTAGACTGATGGACAGGAATGAAAAACTGTTTTTT,CSARLMDRNEKLFF
TRBV9,TRBJ2-5,NA,many,TGTGCCAGCAGCCCAGGAGGGTTGGAGACCCAGTACTTC,CASSPGGLETQYF
TRBV5-1,TRBJ2-5,NA,many,TGCGCCAGCAGCACTGTGGTGCGGGGCGGGGAGACCCAGTACTTC,CASSTVVRGGETQYF
TRBV29-1,TRBJ1-2,TRBD1,few,TGCAGCGCAGGGACAGGGGTTATAGGCTACACCTTC,CSAGTGVIGYTF
TRBV18,TRBJ1-1,NA,few,TGTGCCAGCTCACCAACAGGCGCGAACACTGAAGCTTTCTTT,CASSPTGANTEAFF
TRBV25-1,TRBJ2-1,TRBD2,NA,TGTGCCAGCAGCGGGACTAGCAATGAGCAGTTCTTC,CASSGTSNEQFF
TRBV9,TRBJ2-7,TRBD1,NA,TGTGCCAGCAGCGGCCGGGACAGAGACTACGAGCAGTACTTC,CASSGRDRDYEQYF
TRBV3-1,TRBJ2-7,NA,NA,TGTGCCAGCAGCCAAGAGAGGTGGAGTGTCGAGCAGTACTTC,CASSQERWSVEQYF
TRBV2,TRBJ2-3,NA,few,TGTGCCAGCGAAGCCTCAGATACGCAGTATTTT,CASEASDTQYF
TRBV2,TRBJ2-1,TRBD2,few,TGTGCCACCAGGGGACTCTCGGGACTAGCGGGAGGAAAACAGTTCTTC,CATRGLSGLAGGKQFF
TRBV11-2,TRBJ2-1,TRBD2,NA,TGTGCCAGCAGCTCCGCGGGAGTTAAGAATGAGCAGTTCTTC,CASSSAGVKNEQFF
TRBV29-1,TRBJ2-5,NA,many,TGCAGCGTTGATAGTGGAAGACAAGAGACCCAGTACTTC,CSVDSGRQETQYF
TRBV29-1,TRBJ2-1,TRBD1,few,TGCAGCGGGGGACAGGGGTACAATGAGCAGTTCTTC,CSGGQGYNEQFF
TRBV20-1,TRBJ2-1,TRBD2,NA,TGCAAAACAGCCGGGCGGGGGGGCATTAAGTATGAGCAGTTCTTC,CKTAGRGGIKYEQFF
TRBV12-3/TRBV12-4,TRBJ2-7,NA,many,TGTGCCAGCAGTTTAGCGGGCCGCTCCTACGAGCAGTACTTC,CASSLAGRSYEQYF
TRBV7-2,TRBJ1-1,NA,NA,TGTGCCAGCAGCTTACACTCTCCGTCTGAAGCTTTCTTT,CASSLHSPSEAFF
TRBV6-1,TRBJ2-2,TRBD1,NA,TGTGCCAGCAGCCAGGGACAGTGGAACACCGGGGAGCTGTTTTTT,CASSQGQWNTGELFF
TRBV6-5,TRBJ2-5,NA,NA,TGTGCCAGCAGTTTCACAGGGGAGGGAGAGACCCAGTACTTC,CASSFTGEGETQYF
TRBV12-3/TRBV12-4,TRBJ1-2,NA,few,TGTGCCAGCAGTCTACACGATAACTATGGCTACACCTTC,CASSLHDNYGYTF
TRBV6-1,TRBJ2-5,NA,many,TGTGCCAGCAGCGCCGGGGCTTACCAAGAGACCCAGTACTTC,CASSAGAYQETQYF
TRBV28,TRBJ2-7,NA,few,TGTGCCAGCAGTTTAGGTTCCCTCAACCACGAGCAGTACTTC,CASSLGSLNHEQYF
TRBV20-1,TRBJ2-7,NA,few,TGCAGTGCTAGAGATCTCGCCGGCGGAGACTACGAGCAGTACTTC,CSARDLAGGDYEQYF
TRBV5-1,TRBJ2-2,NA,many,TGCGCCAGCAGACGCGGCCACAGGGATACCGGGGAGCTGTTTTTT,CASRRGHRDTGELFF
TRBV7-9,TRBJ2-3,NA,few,TGTGCCAGCAGCCCGACATCAGATACGCAGTATTTT,CASSPTSDTQYF
TRBV30,TRBJ2-3,NA,NA,TGTGCCTGGAGTGTAACGGGGGCGGTGTATTTT,CAWSVTGAVYF
TRBV12-3/TRBV12-4,TRBJ2-7,NA,NA,TGTGCCAGCAGTTTTTTTACTGCAGGATACGAGCAGTACTTC,CASSFFTAGYEQYF
TRBV20-1,TRBJ2-1,TRBD2,few,TGCAGTGCTAGAGACCCTCGACTAGCGGGAGCCCTCAATGAGCAGTTCTTC,CSARDPRLAGALNEQFF
TRBV5-1,TRBJ2-3,TRBD2,NA,TGCGCCAGCAGCTCCTCACCTAGCGGGGTGGGAGATACGCAGTATTTT,CASSSSPSGVGDTQYF
TRBV4-1,TRBJ2-6,NA,NA,TGCGTCAGCAGCCAAGATGGAGGACGGAGGGTAGGGTCTGGGGCCAACGTCCTGACTTTC,CVSSQDGGRRVGSGANVLTF
TRBV7-2,TRBJ1-1,NA,few,TGTGCCAGCACCCTCAGACAAACGAACACTGAAGCTTTCTTT,CASTLRQTNTEAFF
TRBV7-8,TRBJ2-3,TRBD2,NA,TGTGCCAGCAGCTTGGGACTAGCGGGAGGGAAAAGCACAGATACGCAGTATTTT,CASSLGLAGGKSTDTQYF
TRBV10-3,TRBJ2-1,TRBD1,few,TGTGCCATCAGAAGGCAGGGACAGAGCTCCTACAATGAGCAGTTCTTC,CAIRRQGQSSYNEQFF
TRBV3-1,TRBJ1-5,NA,NA,TGTGCCAGCAGCGAAGGTGTGCACGCCCGCAGCAATCAGCCCCAGCATTTT,CASSEGVHARSNQPQHF
TRBV4-1,TRBJ2-7,NA,few,TGCGCCAGCAGCCAAGAGATCGGGACTCAAAAAAACTACGAGCAGTACTTC,CASSQEIGTQKNYEQYF
TRBV7-9,TRBJ2-1,NA,NA,TGTGCCAGCAGCCGAGGTCTAGCCCTCGGGGATAATGCGCAGTTCTTC,CASSRGLALGDNAQFF